Below, 15 T cell receptor beta chains from the same sample are listed, as sequenced in a study of shared clonotypes between healthy human individuals. TCRdb keeps only in-frame clones here, not all; method: immunoSEQ multiplex PCR. The sample has 2 million to 2.5 million clones, about 92% seen once. Sequencing was done on a sample of naive CD4+ T cells from PBMCs. The subset is: CD45RA+ positively selected. These receptors were taken from a man between 18 and 35 years old in good health. Some clones in this sample may be carry-over from other donors' samples.

The genes are TRBV6-5 and TRBJ1-3; possibly TRBD1 for D (5 bases). CDR1 is MNHEY, CDR2 SVGAGI, per germline. The CDR3 covers 14 residues. Trimming removed 5 bases from V and 1 base from J, with 9 bases in between. The CDR3 nucleotides read TGTGCCAGCAGTGACCAGGGTTCTGGAAACACCATATATTTT. Its protein product is CASSDQGSGNTIYF.

The chain combines TRBV4-1 with TRBJ1-6; D is ambiguous. Trimming took off 1 base at V and 0 bases at J, with 7 bases between the two ends. The germline CDR1 and CDR2 sequences are MGHRA and YSYEKL. This CDR3 has 16 residues. CDR3 coding DNA: TGCGCCAGCAGCCAAGCGGGCAGCTCCTATAATTCACCCCTCCACTTT. Protein: CASSQAGSSYNSPLHF.

V gene TRBV7-3 combines with J gene TRBJ2-1; D gene ambiguous. The germline V and J ends were trimmed by 5 bases and 5 bases, with 10 bases remaining between them. Per the germline V gene, CDR1 is SGHTA and CDR2 is FQGTGA. The CDR3 covers 13 residues. The CDR3 DNA is TGTGCCAGCAGCCAAGGGTCCCACAATGAGCAGTTCTTC. Translation gives CASSQGSHNEQFF.

The chain links TRBV27 to TRBJ2-1; 8 nucleotides align to TRBD2. Germline values: CDR1 MNHEY, CDR2 SMNVEV (reference sequence). After removal of 3 bases from V and 6 bases from J, the junction contained 7 bases not matched to a gene. This CDR3 spans 15 amino acids. The CDR3 loop is CASSFFGGRPNEQFF. The CDR3, as DNA: TGTGCCAGCAGTTTTTTCGGCGGGAGGCCCAATGAGCAGTTCTTC.

The chain uses TRBV5-4 and TRBJ2-3; 7 bases are shared with TRBD2. The length of the CDR3 is 15 residues. From germline, CDR1 is SGHNT and CDR2 YYREEE (reference sequence). Trimming at V came to 4 bases and at J to 3 bases, leaving 8 bases not matched to a gene. CDR3 in DNA: TGTGCCAGCAGCCCCGCGGGAGCGGAAACAGATACGCAGTATTTT. Amino acid sequence: CASSPAGAETDTQYF.

This clone was detected a few times. V gene TRBV28 combines with J gene TRBJ1-5; possible D gene TRBD1, 6 bases. The germline V and J ends were trimmed by 7 bases and 6 bases, with 19 bases remaining between them. Per germline, CDR1 MDHEN and CDR2 SYDVKM. The CDR3 runs to 15 residues. The CDR3 sequence: CASTTSGAGSQPQHF. CDR3 coding DNA: TGTGCCAGCACGACTTCAGGGGCCGGAAGTCAGCCCCAGCATTTT.

The genes are TRBV11-2 and TRBJ1-5, with D hard to call. CDR3 length equals 13 residues. CDR1 SGHAT and CDR2 FQNNGV come from the germline V gene. The V end lost 6 bases, the J end lost 6 bases, and 12 bases lay between the germline ends. As DNA, the CDR3 is TGTGCCAGCAGTCAAACAAGGATTCAGCCCCAGCATTTT. Residues: CASSQTRIQPQHF. The variable domain in full, with the rest retrieved from reference TRBV11-2 and TRBJ1-5, is EAGVAQSPRYKIIEKRQSVAFWCNPISGHATLYWYQQILGQGPKLLIQFQNNGVVDDSQLPKDRFSAERLKGVDSTLKIQPAKLEDSAVYLCASSQTRIQPQHFGDGTRLSIL.

V is TRBV2 and J is TRBJ2-7, with D unclear. Trimming cost V 1 base and J 8 bases, with 12 bases left between them. CDR3 length equals 13 residues. Germline V lookup: CDR1 SNHLY, CDR2 FYNNEI. The CDR3 DNA is TGTGCCAGCAGTGAAGAAGGCAGCCTTAAGCAGTACTTC. It yields the protein CASSEEGSLKQYF.

For this clone: Other nucleotide sequences in the sample specify the same CDR3. This chain joins TRBV9 and TRBJ2-7; D is unresolved. Trimming cost V 2 bases and J 2 bases, with 11 bases left between them. The CDR3 totals 14 residues. Germline values: CDR1 SGDLS, CDR2 YYNGEE. The CDR3 DNA follows: TGTGCCAGCAGCGTGGGCCGTGGACCCTACGAGCAGTACTTC. Its translation: CASSVGRGPYEQYF.

The CDR3 protein is CASSLPATSGSTDTQYF. CDR3 in DNA: TGTGCCAGCAGCTTACCCGCGACTAGCGGGAGCACAGATACGCAGTATTTT. The rearrangement uses TRBV13 and TRBJ2-3; 10 bases fit TRBD2. The CDR3 runs to 17 residues. Germline lookup yields CDR1 PRHDT and CDR2 FYEKMQ (reference sequence). Unmatched junction bases numbered 5, after V lost 2 bases and J lost 0 bases.

The rearrangement uses TRBV5-4 and TRBJ1-1; D perhaps matches TRBD1 (5 bases). Trimming cost V 4 bases and J 4 bases, with 17 bases left between them. Germline assignment: CDR1 SGHNT and CDR2 YYREEE (reference sequence). The CDR3 sequence is 15 residues long. The CDR3 nucleotides read TGTGCCAGCAGCGTGGGATCGGGGGGGAGCACTGAAGCTTTCTTT. Translating it yields CASSVGSGGSTEAFF.

This clone was seen just once. J is TRBJ1-4 and V is TRBV7-9; weak D call: TRBD1 (5 bases). The V end was cut by 5 bases, the J end by 4 bases, with 11 bases between. The CDR3 has 14 residues. Germline V gives CDR1 SEHNR, CDR2 FQNEAQ (reference sequence). CDR3: CASSPGPSNEKLFF. CDR3 in DNA: TGTGCCAGCAGCCCGGGACCCAGTAATGAAAAACTGTTTTTT.

The genes are TRBV6-1 and TRBJ1-2, with D uncertain. The CDR3 has 15 residues. V was cut by 6 bases and J by 1 base, with 15 bases left in between. Germline assignment: CDR1 MNHNS and CDR2 SASEGT. The CDR3 is CASSRLAALNYGYTF. In DNA form, the CDR3 reads TGTGCCAGCAGCCGGTTGGCAGCCCTTAACTATGGCTACACCTTC.

The V call is TRBV11-3, the J call TRBJ2-2, with D perhaps TRBD2 (6 bases). The CDR3 consists of 17 residues. V was shortened by 0 bases and J by 6 bases, with 17 bases between the two germline ends. Germline V CDR1 and CDR2: SGHNT, YENEEA. The CDR3 reads CASSLDYGGIKPGELFF. CDR3 nucleotide sequence: TGTGCCAGCAGCTTAGATTACGGCGGGATAAAACCCGGGGAGCTGTTTTTT.

V usage is TRBV2 and J usage is TRBJ2-7; 7 positions match TRBD2. The CDR3 runs 14 residues. Per the germline V gene, CDR1 is SNHLY and CDR2 is FYNNEI. V trimming: 10 bases; J trimming: 6 bases; junction bases outside the gene matches: 15. CDR3 nucleotides: TGTGCCACCGGGGGAGGGGTGGCGAAGGGCGAGCAGTACTTC. It encodes CATGGGVAKGEQYF.